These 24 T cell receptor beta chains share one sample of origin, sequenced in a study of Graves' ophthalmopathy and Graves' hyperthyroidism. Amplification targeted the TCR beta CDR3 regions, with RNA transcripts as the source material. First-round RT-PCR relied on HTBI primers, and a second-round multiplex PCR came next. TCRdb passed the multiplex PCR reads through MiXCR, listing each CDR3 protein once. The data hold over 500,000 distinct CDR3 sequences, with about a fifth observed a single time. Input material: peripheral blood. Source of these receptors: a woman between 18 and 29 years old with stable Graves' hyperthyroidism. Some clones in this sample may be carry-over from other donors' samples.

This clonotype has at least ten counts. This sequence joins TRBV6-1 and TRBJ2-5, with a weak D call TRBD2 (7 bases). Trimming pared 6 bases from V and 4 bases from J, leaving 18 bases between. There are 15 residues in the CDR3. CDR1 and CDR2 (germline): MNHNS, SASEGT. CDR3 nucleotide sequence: TGTGCCAGCAGACCAGTCCCGGGGGGCGCAGAGACCCAGTACTTC. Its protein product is CASRPVPGGAETQYF.

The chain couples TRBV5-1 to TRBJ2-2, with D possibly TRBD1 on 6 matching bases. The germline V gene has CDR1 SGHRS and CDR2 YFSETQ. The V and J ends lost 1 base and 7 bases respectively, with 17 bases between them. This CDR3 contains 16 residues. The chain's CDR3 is CASSLTNRARIGELFF. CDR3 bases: TGCGCCAGCAGCTTGACAAACAGGGCTCGCATCGGGGAGCTGTTTTTT. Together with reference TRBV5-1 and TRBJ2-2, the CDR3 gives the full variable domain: KAGVTQTPRYLIKTRGQQVTLSCSPISGHRSVSWYQQTPGQGLQFLFEYFSETQRNKGNFPGRFSGRQFSNSRSEMNVSTLELGDSALYLCASSLTNRARIGELFFGEGSRLTVL.

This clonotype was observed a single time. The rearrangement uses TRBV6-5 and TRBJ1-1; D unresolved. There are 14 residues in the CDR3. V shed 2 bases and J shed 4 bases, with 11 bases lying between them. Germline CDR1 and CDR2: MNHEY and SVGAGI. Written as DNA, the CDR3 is TGTGCCAGCAGTTACAGGGTCGAGAGCACTGAAGCTTTCTTT. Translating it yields CASSYRVESTEAFF.

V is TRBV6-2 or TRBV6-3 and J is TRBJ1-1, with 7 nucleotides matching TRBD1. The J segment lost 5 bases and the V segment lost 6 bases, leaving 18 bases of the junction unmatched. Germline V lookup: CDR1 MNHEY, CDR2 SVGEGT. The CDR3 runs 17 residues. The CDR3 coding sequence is TGTGCCAGCAGCCTAAGAGTATTCGACAGGGCGCGAACTGAAGCTTTCTTT. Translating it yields CASSLRVFDRARTEAFF.

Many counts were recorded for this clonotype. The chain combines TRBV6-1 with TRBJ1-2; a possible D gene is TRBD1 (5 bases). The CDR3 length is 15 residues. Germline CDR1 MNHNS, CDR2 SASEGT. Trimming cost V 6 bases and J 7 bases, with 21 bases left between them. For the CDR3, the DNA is TGTGCCAGCAGACAAGCCGACAGCCAATCGGGTGGCTACACCTTC. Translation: CASRQADSQSGGYTF.

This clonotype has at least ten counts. CDR3 nucleotide sequence: TGTGCCAGCAGCCCCCGCCGGAACAGGGCCCTTAACTATGGCTACACCTTC. Its translation is CASSPRRNRALNYGYTF. V gene TRBV7-8 combines with J gene TRBJ1-2; a possible D gene is TRBD1 (6 bases). The CDR3 contains 17 residues. In germline, CDR1 is SGHVS, CDR2 FQNEAQ. V dropped 5 bases and J dropped 1 base, with 20 bases sitting between them.

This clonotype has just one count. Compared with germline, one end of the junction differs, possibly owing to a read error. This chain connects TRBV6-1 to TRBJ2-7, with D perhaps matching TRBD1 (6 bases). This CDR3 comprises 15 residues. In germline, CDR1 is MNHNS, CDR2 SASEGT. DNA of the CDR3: TGTGCCGGCAGTGAAGTCCGGGACACAATATACGAGCAGTACTTC. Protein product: CAGSEVRDTIYEQYF.

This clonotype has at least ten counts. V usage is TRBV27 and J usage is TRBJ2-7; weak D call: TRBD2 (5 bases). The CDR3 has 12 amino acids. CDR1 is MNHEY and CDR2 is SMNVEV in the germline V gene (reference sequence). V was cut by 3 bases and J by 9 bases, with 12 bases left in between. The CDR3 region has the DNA TGTGCCAGCAGTTTTTCCGGGGTCCGGCAGTACTTC. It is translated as CASSFSGVRQYF.

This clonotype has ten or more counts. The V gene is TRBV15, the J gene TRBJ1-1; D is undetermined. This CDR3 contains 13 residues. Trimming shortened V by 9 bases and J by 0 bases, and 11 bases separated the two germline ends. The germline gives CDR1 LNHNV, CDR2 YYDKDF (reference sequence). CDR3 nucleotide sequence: TGTGCCACGAAAGACGGATTGAACACTGAAGCTTTCTTT. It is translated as CATKDGLNTEAFF.

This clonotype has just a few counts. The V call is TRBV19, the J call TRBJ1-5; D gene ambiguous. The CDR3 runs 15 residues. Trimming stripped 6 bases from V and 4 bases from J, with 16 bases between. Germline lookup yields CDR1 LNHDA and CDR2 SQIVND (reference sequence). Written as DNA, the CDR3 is TGTGCCAGTAGCCAATACCACCCTGGGAATCAGCCCCAGCATTTT. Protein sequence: CASSQYHPGNQPQHF.

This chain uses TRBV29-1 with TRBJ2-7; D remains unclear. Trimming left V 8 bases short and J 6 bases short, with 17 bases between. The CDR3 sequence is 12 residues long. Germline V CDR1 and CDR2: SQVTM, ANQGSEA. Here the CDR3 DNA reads TGCAGCTGCACCCGAAGACACGTCGAGCAGTACTTC. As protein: CSCTRRHVEQYF.

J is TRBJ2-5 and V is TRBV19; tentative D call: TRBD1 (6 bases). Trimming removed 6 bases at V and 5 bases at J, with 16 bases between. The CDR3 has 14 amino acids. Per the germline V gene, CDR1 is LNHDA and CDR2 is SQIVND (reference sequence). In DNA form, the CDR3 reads TGTGCCAGTAGCCCGGGACAAGGCCCTGAGACCCAGTACTTC. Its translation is CASSPGQGPETQYF.

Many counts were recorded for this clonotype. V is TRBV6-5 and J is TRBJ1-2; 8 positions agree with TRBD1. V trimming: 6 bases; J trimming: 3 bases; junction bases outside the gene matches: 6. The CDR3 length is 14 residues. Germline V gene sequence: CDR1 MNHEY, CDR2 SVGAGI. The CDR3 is CASRKDRADYGYTF. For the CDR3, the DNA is TGTGCCAGCAGAAAGGACAGGGCGGACTATGGCTACACCTTC.

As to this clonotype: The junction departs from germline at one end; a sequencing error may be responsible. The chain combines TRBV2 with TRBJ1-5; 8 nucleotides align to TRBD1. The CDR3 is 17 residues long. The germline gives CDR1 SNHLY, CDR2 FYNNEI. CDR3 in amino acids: CASSPLDRGGTYQPQHF. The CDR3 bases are TGTGCCAGCAGTCCTCTCGACAGGGGAGGAACATATCAGCCTCAGCATTTT. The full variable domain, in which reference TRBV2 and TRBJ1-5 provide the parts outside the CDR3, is EPEVTQTPSHQVTQMGQEVILRCVPISNHLYFYWYRQILGQKVEFLVSFYNNEISEKSEIFDDQFSVERPDGSNFTLKIRSTKLEDSAMYFCASSPLDRGGTYQPQHFGDGTRLSIL.

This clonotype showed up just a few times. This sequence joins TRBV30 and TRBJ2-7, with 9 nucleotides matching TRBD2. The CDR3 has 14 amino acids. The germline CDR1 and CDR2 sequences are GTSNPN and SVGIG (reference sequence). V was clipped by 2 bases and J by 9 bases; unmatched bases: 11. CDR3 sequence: CAWSKGLAVSGQYF. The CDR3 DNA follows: TGTGCCTGGAGTAAGGGACTAGCCGTATCCGGGCAGTACTTC.

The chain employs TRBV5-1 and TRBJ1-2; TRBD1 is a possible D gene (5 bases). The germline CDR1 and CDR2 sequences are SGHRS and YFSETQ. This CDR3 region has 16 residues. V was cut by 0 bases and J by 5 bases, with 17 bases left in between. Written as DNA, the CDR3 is TGCGCCAGCAGCTTGGCCTCGTTGGGGCGGCGGTATGGCTACACCTTC. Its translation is CASSLASLGRRYGYTF.

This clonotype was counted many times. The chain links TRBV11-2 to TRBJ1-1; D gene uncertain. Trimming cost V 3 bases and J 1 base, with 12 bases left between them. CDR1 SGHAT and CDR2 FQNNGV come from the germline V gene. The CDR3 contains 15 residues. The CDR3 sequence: CASSFTHPPNTEAFF. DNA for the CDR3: TGTGCCAGCAGCTTTACCCACCCACCGAACACTGAAGCTTTCTTT.

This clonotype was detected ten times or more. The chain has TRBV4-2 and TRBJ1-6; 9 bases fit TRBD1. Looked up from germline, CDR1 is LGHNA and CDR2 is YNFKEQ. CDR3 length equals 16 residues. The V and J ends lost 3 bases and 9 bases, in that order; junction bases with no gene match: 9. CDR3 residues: CASSHSPGQGGSPLHF. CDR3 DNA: TGTGCCAGCAGCCACTCACCGGGACAGGGAGGTTCACCCCTCCACTTT.

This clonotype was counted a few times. The CDR3 DNA reads TGCGCCAGCAGCCAGGAGCTGGGATATGGCTACACCTTC. Encoded protein: CASSQELGYGYTF. The chain recombines TRBV4-1 with TRBJ1-2; D is unresolved. Germline V lookup: CDR1 MGHRA, CDR2 YSYEKL. CDR3 length equals 13 residues. V lost 3 bases, J lost 5 bases, and 10 bases lay in between.

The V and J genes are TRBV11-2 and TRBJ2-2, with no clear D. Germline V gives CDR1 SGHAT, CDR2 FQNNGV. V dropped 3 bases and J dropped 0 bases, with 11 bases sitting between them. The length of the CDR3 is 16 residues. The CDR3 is CASSFLMAANTGELFF. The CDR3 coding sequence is TGTGCCAGCAGCTTTCTAATGGCGGCGAACACCGGGGAGCTGTTTTTT.

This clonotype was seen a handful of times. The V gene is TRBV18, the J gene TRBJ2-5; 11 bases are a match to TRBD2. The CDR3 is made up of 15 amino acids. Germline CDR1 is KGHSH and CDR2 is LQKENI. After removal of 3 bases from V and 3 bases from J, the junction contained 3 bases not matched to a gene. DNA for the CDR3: TGTGCCAGCTCACCGTCTAGCGGGAGGAAAGAGACCCAGTACTTC. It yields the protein CASSPSSGRKETQYF.

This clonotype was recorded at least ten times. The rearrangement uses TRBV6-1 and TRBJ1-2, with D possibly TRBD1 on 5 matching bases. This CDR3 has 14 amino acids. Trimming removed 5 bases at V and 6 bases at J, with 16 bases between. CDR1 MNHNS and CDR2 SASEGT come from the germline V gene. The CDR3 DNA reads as TGTGCCAGCAGTCAACGGGACGGACGAGATGGCTACACCTTC. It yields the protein CASSQRDGRDGYTF.

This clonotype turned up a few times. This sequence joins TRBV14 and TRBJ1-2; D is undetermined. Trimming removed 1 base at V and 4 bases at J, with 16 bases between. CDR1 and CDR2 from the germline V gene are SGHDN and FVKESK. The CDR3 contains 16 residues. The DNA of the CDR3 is TGTGCCAGCAGCCAAGTGGGTCCGTATCGGAGCTATGGCTACACCTTC. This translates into CASSQVGPYRSYGYTF.

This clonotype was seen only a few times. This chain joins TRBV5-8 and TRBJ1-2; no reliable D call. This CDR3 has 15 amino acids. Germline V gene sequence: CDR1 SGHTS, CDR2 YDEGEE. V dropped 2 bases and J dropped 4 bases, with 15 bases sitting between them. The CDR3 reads CASSFKTLSPYGYTF. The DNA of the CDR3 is TGTGCCAGCAGCTTTAAGACGCTGAGTCCCTATGGCTACACCTTC. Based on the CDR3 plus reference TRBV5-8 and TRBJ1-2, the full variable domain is EAGVTQSPTHLIKTRGQQATLRCSPISGHTSVYWYQQALGLGLQFLLWYDEGEERNRGNFPPRFSGRQFPNYSSELNVNALELEDSALYLCASSFKTLSPYGYTFGSGTRLTVV.